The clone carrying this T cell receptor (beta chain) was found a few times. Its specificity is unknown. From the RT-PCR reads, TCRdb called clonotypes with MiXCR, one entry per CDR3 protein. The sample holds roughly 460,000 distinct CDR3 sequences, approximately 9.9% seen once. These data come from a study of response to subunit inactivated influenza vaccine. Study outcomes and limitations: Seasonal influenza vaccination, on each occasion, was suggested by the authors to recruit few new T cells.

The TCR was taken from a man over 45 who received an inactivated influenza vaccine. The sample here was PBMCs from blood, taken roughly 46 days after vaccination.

The DNA of the CDR3 is TGTGCCAGCAGCCCCTCCCTGGCGGGAGTGGTTGAGCAGTTCTTC. Protein sequence: CASSPSLAGVVEQFF. The chain is built from TRBV5-5 and TRBJ2-1, with 7 bases aligning to TRBD2. The V gene end was trimmed by 4 bases and the J gene end by 9 bases; junction bases not matched to a gene: 13. This CDR3 contains 15 residues. Germline values: CDR1 SGHKS, CDR2 YYEKEE (reference sequence).